A single sample is the source of the 14 T cell receptor beta chains below, sequenced in a study of STAT5B mutations in CD4+ large granular lymphocyte leukemia. Profiling relied on immunoSEQ multiplex PCR, and the TCRdb table lists in-frame clones only, not all of them. In the table there are 23,000 or so clones, 74% of which are singletons. Sequenced: CD4+ T cells from blood buffy coats. The receptors stem from a human donor in good health.

The V and J genes are TRBV7-3 and TRBJ2-1, with TRBD2 identical over 12 bases. The junction had 2 bases not matched to a gene; V was cut back by 4 bases and J by 4 bases. The CDR3 consists of 15 residues. Germline loops: CDR1 SGHTA, CDR2 FQGTGA. CDR3 in DNA: TGTGCCAGCAGCTCAGGACTAGCGGGATACAATGAGCAGTTCTTC. It yields the protein CASSSGLAGYNEQFF.

The V and J genes are TRBV11-2 and TRBJ2-7; TRBD1 or TRBD2 may be the D gene (5 bases each). Germline V lookup: CDR1 SGHAT, CDR2 FQNNGV. V shed 4 bases and J shed 9 bases, with 16 bases lying between them. CDR3 size: 13 residues. The CDR3 is CASSSGEGLWQYF. The CDR3 DNA reads TGTGCCAGCAGCTCAGGCGAGGGGCTTTGGCAGTACTTC.

This chain uses TRBV6-6 with TRBJ1-5, with D unclear. The CDR3 contains 14 residues. Germline V gene lookup returns CDR1 MNHNY and CDR2 SVGAGI (reference sequence). The germline V and J ends were trimmed by 7 bases and 0 bases, with 10 bases remaining between them. The CDR3: CASNDPSSNQPQHF. As DNA, the CDR3 is TGTGCCAGCAACGACCCGAGTAGCAATCAGCCCCAGCATTTT.

The CDR3 DNA follows: TGTGCCAGTAGGGGCTCCTCGGGGGGGGCCGGGGAGCTGTTTTTT. Translated: CASRGSSGGAGELFF. The chain combines TRBV19 with TRBJ2-2; TRBD2 matches 8 bases. This CDR3 contains 15 residues. V lost 6 bases, J lost 6 bases, and 9 bases stayed unmatched. Germline V lookup: CDR1 LNHDA, CDR2 SQIVND (reference sequence).

The sample holds a few counts of this clone. The chain uses TRBV5-4 and TRBJ2-1; 12 bases are shared with TRBD2. Germline CDR1 and CDR2: SGHNT and YYREEE (reference sequence). V shed 3 bases and J 6 bases; nucleotides not matched to a gene: 7. The CDR3 has 16 residues. The CDR3 protein is CASSSLGLAGANEQFF. CDR3 DNA sequence: TGTGCCAGCAGCTCATTGGGACTAGCGGGCGCCAATGAGCAGTTCTTC.

In this sample, this clone turned up a few times. This chain connects TRBV19 to TRBJ2-7, with D possibly matching TRBD1 (6 bases). Trimming pared 5 bases from V and 6 bases from J, leaving 14 bases between. There are 13 residues in the CDR3. Per germline, CDR1 LNHDA and CDR2 SQIVND (reference sequence). CDR3 sequence reads: CASSPLTGREQYV. The CDR3 coding sequence is TGTGCCAGTAGTCCGCTCACAGGGCGCGAGCAGTACGTC.

The J gene is TRBJ2-1, the V gene TRBV10-3; D perhaps matches TRBD2 (6 bases). The CDR3 has 18 residues. Deletions cut 5 bases from V and 0 bases from J, with 20 bases between. CDR1 and CDR2 from the germline V gene are ENHRY and SYGVKD. CDR3 nucleotides: TGTGCCATCAGTACCGGGACTCCACTAAGTGGCTCCTACAATGAGCAGTTCTTC. This encodes CAISTGTPLSGSYNEQFF.

The V call is TRBV6-5, the J call TRBJ1-1; D unclear. The CDR3 spans 14 residues. Trimming removed 5 bases from V and 1 base from J, with 11 bases in between. CDR1 is MNHEY and CDR2 is SVGAGI in the germline V gene. CDR3 coding DNA: TGTGCCAGCAGTGACTACAGCTGGAACACTGAAGCTTTCTTT. This sequence encodes CASSDYSWNTEAFF.

The chain uses TRBV2 and TRBJ1-2; TRBD1 agrees at 7 bases. The CDR3 covers 13 residues. V gave up 6 bases and J gave up 5 bases; unmatched junction bases: 6. Germline-derived CDR1 and CDR2 are SNHLY and FYNNEI. The CDR3 here is CASRSDREYGYTF. The CDR3, as DNA: TGTGCCAGCAGGAGCGACAGGGAGTATGGCTACACCTTC. Full variable domain (outside the CDR3, taken from reference TRBV2 and TRBJ1-2): EPEVTQTPSHQVTQMGQEVILRCVPISNHLYFYWYRQILGQKVEFLVSFYNNEISEKSEIFDDQFSVERPDGSNFTLKIRSTKLEDSAMYFCASRSDREYGYTFGSGTRLTVV.

V usage is TRBV7-3 and J usage is TRBJ2-3, with 12 bases identical to TRBD2. V shed 4 bases, J shed 6 bases, and the junction held 8 bases outside the gene matches. The V gene's germline CDR1 is SGHTA and CDR2 FQGTGA. CDR3 length: 16 residues. The CDR3 DNA sequence: TGTGCCAGCAGCTCCCTGACTAGCGGGGGTCGGGATACGCAGTATTTT. Residues: CASSSLTSGGRDTQYF.

With respect to this clone: At one end the junction does not follow the germline gene, possibly because of a read error. V is TRBV5-6 and J is TRBJ1-6; D uncertain. The CDR3 is 14 amino acids. The germline CDR1 and CDR2 sequences are SGHDT and YYEEEE. The CDR3 loop reads CASSLEGSWSPLHF. Here the CDR3 DNA reads TGTGCCAGCAGCTTGGAGGGATCCTGGTCACCTCTCCACTTT.

This clone appeared a few times. The genes are TRBV27 and TRBJ1-6; 10 positions agree with TRBD1. Germline CDR1 MNHEY, CDR2 SMNVEV (reference sequence). The trim removed 8 bases at V and 5 bases at J, leaving 9 bases unmatched. The CDR3 is made up of 16 amino acids. In nucleotides, the CDR3 is TGTGCCAGCGGACGGGACAGGGGACCAAATAATTCACCCCTCCACTTT. This encodes CASGRDRGPNNSPLHF.

This clone was detected a few times. The genes are TRBV11-2 and TRBJ1-2; tentatively, D is TRBD1 (6 bases). The V end was cut by 0 bases, the J end by 4 bases, with 12 bases between. The CDR3 has 15 residues. The germline gives CDR1 SGHAT, CDR2 FQNNGV. CDR3 sequence (DNA): TGTGCCAGCAGCTTAGACCCGACAGGTCTCTATGGCTACACCTTC. This sequence encodes CASSLDPTGLYGYTF.

J is TRBJ2-2 and V is TRBV5-1; the D gene is possibly TRBD1 (6 bases). Germline CDR1 and CDR2: SGHRS and YFSETQ. The CDR3 loop spans 15 amino acids. V was cut by 0 bases and J by 7 bases, with 13 bases left in between. Written as DNA, the CDR3 is TGCGCCAGCAGCTTGGGTGGGACAAGAAGCGGGGAGCTGTTTTTT. This encodes CASSLGGTRSGELFF.